This TCR beta chain appears in the sequencing data of a study of control samples from healthy donors and cancer patients. Using immunoSEQ multiplex PCR, the repertoire was profiled, and TCRdb retains in-frame clones only, with some absent. This table has 130,000 or so clones, about nine tenths appearing once. CDR3 length: 12 amino acids. The V gene lost 3 bases and the J gene lost 5 bases, with 7 bases spanning the gap. The chain has TRBV12-3 or TRBV12-4 and TRBJ1-1, with D uncertain. The receptor was isolated from a man in his forties or fifties in good health. The source material was blood. The CDR3 nucleotides are TGTGCCAGCAGTTTCGGGATTACTGAAGCTTTCTTT. Translated, it gives CASSFGITEAFF.